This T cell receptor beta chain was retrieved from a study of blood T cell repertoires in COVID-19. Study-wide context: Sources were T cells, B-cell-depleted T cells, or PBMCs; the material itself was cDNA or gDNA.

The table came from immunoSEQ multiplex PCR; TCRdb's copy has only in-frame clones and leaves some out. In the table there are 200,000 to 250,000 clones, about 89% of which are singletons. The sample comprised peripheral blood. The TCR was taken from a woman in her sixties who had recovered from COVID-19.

In DNA, the CDR3 is TGTGCCAGCAGCGCATATCCGGGGGAAAGCACCGGGGAGCTGTTTTTT. Translated, it gives CASSAYPGESTGELFF. This chain links TRBV9 with TRBJ2-2; TRBD2 is a possible D gene (6 bases). V was shortened by 3 bases and J by 4 bases, with 16 bases between the two germline ends. Germline V lookup: CDR1 SGDLS, CDR2 YYNGEE. The CDR3 sequence is 16 residues long.